This T cell receptor (beta chain) was obtained from a study of patients and donors after allogeneic stem cell transplantation. Via MiXCR, TCRdb re-called the RT-PCR reads, giving one row per CDR3 protein. The table has 90,000 to 120,000 distinct CDR3 sequences, around 35% seen once. V lost 2 bases and J lost 16; bases outside the gene matches: 6. The CDR3 sequence is 12 residues long. V usage is TRBV12-3 or TRBV12-4 and J usage is TRBJ2-1; 9 nucleotides match TRBD2. This TCR came from a human donor who was either an allogeneic HSCT recipient or a stem cell or donor lymphocyte infusion donor (not recorded which). It is not recorded whose cells these are; they may come from a transplant donor. Specimen: blood, either unsorted or a sorted T cell fraction (not recorded which). The CDR3 region is CASSLKGLATFF. The CDR3 coding sequence is TGTGCCAGCAGTTTAAAAGGACTAGCGACCTTCTTC.